Below are 20 T cell receptor beta chains sequenced from a single sample in a study of T cells expressing NK-cell markers. TCRdb reprocessed the 5' RACE reads, keeping one entry per CDR3 protein, no DNA. This sample's table has about 460,000 distinct CDR3 sequences. Sequenced input: blood T cells: a sorted CD56 or NKG2C T cell subset, CD4+ or CD8+ T cells, or bulk PBMC T cells (not recorded which). These receptors were taken from a woman between 50 and 59 years old in good health.

The V gene is TRBV20-1, the J gene TRBJ2-3; TCRdb returns TRBD2, unconfirmable since there is no DNA. Germline V gene data show CDR1 as DFQATT and CDR2 as SNEGSKA (reference sequence). This CDR3 contains 14 residues. CDR3 residues: CSAAGSGGPDTQYF.

The chain employs TRBV7-9 and TRBJ1-5. This CDR3 has 13 amino acids. Looked up from germline, CDR1 is SEHNR and CDR2 is FQNEAQ (reference sequence). CDR3 protein: CASGGQGGQPQHF.

V gene TRBV12-3 or TRBV12-4 combines with J gene TRBJ1-1. The CDR3 has 13 residues. The CDR3: CASSIKQNTEAFF.

This chain uses TRBV29-1 with TRBJ2-1; TCRdb returns TRBD2, unconfirmable since there is no DNA. The CDR3 has 11 residues. The germline gives CDR1 SQVTM, CDR2 ANQGSEA. This chain's CDR3 is CSVARLDLLFF.

V and J are TRBV7-6 and TRBJ2-3. There are 14 residues in the CDR3. Per germline, CDR1 SGHVS and CDR2 FNYEAQ. CDR3 protein: CASSLTVSTDTQYF.

V is TRBV9 and J is TRBJ2-3; TCRdb names TRBD2, which stays unverified in the absence of DNA. The CDR3 spans 15 residues. Germline V gene lookup returns CDR1 SGDLS and CDR2 YYNGEE. CDR3 residues: CASSVEGAETDTQYF.

V usage is TRBV20-1 and J usage is TRBJ1-2. CDR3 size: 14 residues. CDR1 DFQATT and CDR2 SNEGSKA come from the germline V gene (reference sequence). CDR3 sequence reads: CSASATVTNYGYTF.

V is TRBV2 and J is TRBJ2-5; without DNA, the TCRdb call of TRBD2 cannot be checked. This CDR3 comprises 15 residues. The germline CDR1 and CDR2 sequences are SNHLY and FYNNEI. The CDR3 loop is CASSHRTSGTETQYF. Combining the CDR3 with reference TRBV2 and TRBJ2-5 gives the whole variable domain EPEVTQTPSHQVTQMGQEVILRCVPISNHLYFYWYRQILGQKVEFLVSFYNNEISEKSEIFDDQFSVERPDGSNFTLKIRSTKLEDSAMYFCASSHRTSGTETQYFGPGTRLLVL.

The chain links TRBV14 to TRBJ2-1; without DNA, the TCRdb call of TRBD1 cannot be checked. This CDR3 spans 21 amino acids. Per germline, CDR1 SGHDN and CDR2 FVKESK. The chain's CDR3 is CASSQFPTGTGVYWGYNEQFF.

The chain employs TRBV4-1 and TRBJ2-1; there is no DNA to check the TCRdb D call of TRBD1. CDR3 length equals 14 residues. CDR1 MGHRA and CDR2 YSYEKL come from the germline V gene. CDR3 residues: CASSSTWGYNEQFF.

This chain joins TRBV20-1 and TRBJ2-1; TCRdb's D call of TRBD2 is untestable without DNA. Germline CDR1 is DFQATT and CDR2 is SNEGSKA (reference sequence). CDR3 length: 15 residues. The CDR3 reads CSARPISGTVQGQFF.

The J gene is TRBJ1-5, the V gene TRBV29-1; lacking DNA, the TRBD1 call made by TCRdb goes unchecked. The CDR3 extends over 13 amino acids. Germline V gene sequence: CDR1 SQVTM, CDR2 ANQGSEA. This CDR3 is CSARTESNQPQHF.

The V call is TRBV20-1, the J call TRBJ2-1; the TCRdb call, TRBD1, lacks DNA for checking. The CDR3 has 12 amino acids. Germline V gene sequence: CDR1 DFQATT, CDR2 SNEGSKA (reference sequence). The CDR3: CSVSGSSNEQFF.

The chain uses TRBV7-8 and TRBJ2-7; the TCRdb D gene call, TRBD2, has no DNA to confirm it. The CDR3 contains 12 residues. CDR1 SGHVS and CDR2 FQNEAQ come from the germline V gene. The CDR3 sequence: CASSLKRVEQYF.

The V gene is TRBV12-3 or TRBV12-4, the J gene TRBJ2-3. The CDR3 runs 12 residues. The CDR3 reads CASRIGAFAQYF.

This sequence joins TRBV10-3 and TRBJ2-5; the TRBD1 assignment by TCRdb is unverifiable without DNA. Germline-derived CDR1 and CDR2 are ENHRY and SYGVKD. This CDR3 has 14 amino acids. CDR3: CAIAAGVYQETQYF.

The V gene is TRBV20-1, the J gene TRBJ2-1; TCRdb's D call of TRBD2 is untestable without DNA. CDR1 is DFQATT and CDR2 is SNEGSKA in the germline V gene (reference sequence). This CDR3 region has 13 residues. This CDR3 reads CSASLTSSGEQFF.

The V gene is TRBV5-1, the J gene TRBJ1-1. The CDR3 sequence is 13 residues long. Germline V CDR1 and CDR2: SGHRS, YFSETQ. CDR3 sequence reads: CASSLRSLPEAFF. The full variable domain, in which reference TRBV5-1 and TRBJ1-1 provide the parts outside the CDR3, is KAGVTQTPRYLIKTRGQQVTLSCSPISGHRSVSWYQQTPGQGLQFLFEYFSETQRNKGNFPGRFSGRQFSNSRSEMNVSTLELGDSALYLCASSLRSLPEAFFGQGTRLTVV.

CDR3 in amino acids: CASSSPDSYEQYF. This chain links TRBV5-1 with TRBJ2-7. The germline V gene encodes CDR1 SGHRS and CDR2 YFSETQ. There are 13 residues in the CDR3.

The J gene is TRBJ2-1, the V gene TRBV27; the D call from TCRdb, TRBD2, cannot be confirmed without DNA. This CDR3 has 16 amino acids. Germline V gene data show CDR1 as MNHEY and CDR2 as SMNVEV (reference sequence). This CDR3 is CASSRRAGEPRDEQFF.